Below, one T cell receptor beta chain is given with its context. This specimen belongs to a study of blood T cell repertoires in COVID-19. Study-level information: From the United States, Italy and Spain came samples of acute and convalescent COVID-19. Sources were T cells, B-cell-depleted T cells, or PBMCs; the material itself was cDNA or gDNA.

Per the authors' pipeline: For nucleated cells, counts were estimated from reference gene primer amplification. The data were produced by immunoSEQ multiplex PCR, yet TCRdb's version contains in-frame clones alone and is incomplete. V and J calls and clone size are those listed in that table; D and trimming were worked out from the DNA. Among about 240,000 clones listed, around 87% were seen once. This CDR3 region has 12 residues. This sequence was found in a man aged 55 to 69 who had recovered from COVID-19. The material sequenced was peripheral blood. The chain combines TRBV21-1 with TRBJ1-5; the table's D call, TRBD1, was not checked against the DNA. TRBV21-1 is assigned pseudogene status. Here the CDR3 DNA reads TGTGCCAGCAGCAAAGACAGTCAGCCCCAGCATTTT. Protein: CASSKDSQPQHF.